Listed below are T cell receptor beta chains from one sample, sequenced in a study of blood T cell repertoires in COVID-19. Assay: immunoSEQ multiplex PCR; the TCRdb copy retains only in-frame clones and omits some. Counted here are about 400,000 clones, around 87% occurring once; the ten biggest clones make up about 2.1%. The sample taken for sequencing was PBMCs or T cells enriched from blood (not recorded which). Receptors were obtained from a man aged 40-50 years in a cohort exposed to, infected with or recovered from COVID-19 (not recorded which). CDR3s include the opening cysteine and the closing phenylalanine or tryptophan. The order of the fields is clone size, J gene, D gene, V gene, CDR3 protein, CDR3 DNA. The D gene is left open where the match is weak. Clone size is shown for a subset of rows, as once, few, many or a class of expanded clone.

>NA|TRBJ1-6|TRBD1|TRBV7-8
CASSSYPDRVGYNSPLHF
TGTGCCAGCAGCTCCTACCCGGACAGGGTTGGCTATAATTCACCCCTCCACTTT
>NA|TRBJ1-4|TRBD1|TRBV15
CATSRGDRDEKLFF
TGTGCCACCAGCAGAGGGGACAGGGATGAAAAACTGTTTTTT
>NA|TRBJ1-3|NA|TRBV7-8
CASSLAQSGNTIYF
TGTGCCAGCAGCTTAGCCCAGTCTGGAAACACCATATATTTT
>NA|TRBJ1-4|TRBD1|TRBV3-1/TRBV3-2
CASSLTGGEKLFF
TGTGCCAGCAGCCTTACAGGGGGCGAAAAACTGTTTTTT
>NA|TRBJ2-3|NA|TRBV30
CAWSNRGGGTDTQYF
TGTGCCTGGTCGAATAGGGGGGGTGGCACAGATACGCAGTATTTT
>NA|TRBJ2-7|NA|TRBV5-4
CASSLGLYEQYF
TGTGCCAGCAGCTTAGGACTATACGAGCAGTACTTC
>NA|TRBJ2-5|TRBD1|TRBV7-6
CASSLEGAGVFGTQYF
TGTGCCAGCAGCTTAGAGGGGGCAGGGGTATTCGGGACCCAGTACTTC
>NA|TRBJ2-1|TRBD1|TRBV5-1
CASSLGDRDTDEQFF
TGCGCCAGCAGCTTAGGAGACAGGGACACCGATGAGCAGTTCTTC
>NA|TRBJ2-7|NA|TRBV10-1
CASSGGGTSNAYEQYF
TGCGCCAGCAGTGGTGGAGGGACGTCTAACGCCTACGAGCAGTACTTC
>NA|TRBJ1-6|NA|TRBV6-1
CASSEATGGANGSPLHF
TGTGCCAGCAGTGAAGCCACGGGGGGCGCAAATGGTTCACCCCTCCACTTT
>NA|TRBJ1-1|TRBD1|TRBV19
CASSVRDRTWNTEAFF
TGTGCCAGTAGTGTCCGGGACAGGACATGGAACACTGAAGCTTTCTTT
>NA|TRBJ2-5|TRBD1|TRBV5-1
CASSLGQGMKGETQYF
TGCGCCAGCAGCTTGGGACAGGGGATGAAAGGGGAGACCCAGTACTTC
>NA|TRBJ1-1|TRBD1|TRBV4-1
CASSQDWDRRNTEAFF
TGCGCCAGCAGCCAAGATTGGGACAGAAGGAACACTGAAGCTTTCTTT
>NA|TRBJ2-1|NA|TRBV29-1
CSVERSPYNEQFF
TGCAGCGTTGAACGGAGCCCCTACAATGAGCAGTTCTTC
>NA|TRBJ2-7|TRBD2|TRBV19
CASSVGTSGRSEQYF
TGTGCCAGTAGTGTCGGGACTAGCGGGAGGTCCGAGCAGTACTTC
>NA|TRBJ2-3|NA|TRBV18
CASSRDTDTQYF
TGTGCCAGCTCGCGCGACACAGATACGCAGTATTTT
>NA|TRBJ1-3|NA|TRBV5-1
CANSGLEGNTIYF
TGCGCCAACTCAGGGCTAGAGGGAAACACCATATATTTT
>NA|TRBJ1-6|NA|TRBV10-1
CASSESAVSPLHF
TGCGCCAGCAGTGAGTCGGCAGTTTCACCCCTCCACTTT
>NA|TRBJ2-1|NA|TRBV30
CAWSVGTGAFYNEQFF
TGTGCCTGGAGTGTTGGAACGGGAGCCTTCTACAATGAGCAGTTCTTC
>NA|TRBJ1-1|NA|TRBV19
CASSMSPGTEAFF
TGTGCCAGTAGTATGTCGCCGGGCACTGAAGCTTTCTTT
>once|TRBJ2-3|TRBD2|TRBV3-1/TRBV3-2
CASRGTSGIQYF
TGTGCCAGCAGGGGGACTAGCGGGATTCAGTATTTT
>once|TRBJ1-3|NA|TRBV6-6
CASNDRKAGNTIYF
TGTGCCAGCAACGACAGGAAGGCTGGAAACACCATATATTTT
>NA|TRBJ2-4|TRBD2|TRBV28
CASTGSGRDKNIQYF
TGTGCCAGCACCGGCAGCGGGAGAGACAAAAACATTCAGTACTTC
>NA|TRBJ2-1|TRBD2|TRBV30
CAWSKGSGLAEYNEQFF
TGTGCCTGGAGTAAGGGCTCGGGACTAGCGGAATACAATGAGCAGTTCTTC
>NA|TRBJ2-7|NA|TRBV5-1
CASSLSVEPSSYEQYF
TGCGCCAGCAGCTTGAGCGTTGAGCCTTCGTCCTACGAGCAGTACTTC
>NA|TRBJ2-7|TRBD2|TRBV5-6
CASSVWTSGSYEQYF
TGTGCCAGCAGCGTATGGACTAGCGGGAGCTACGAGCAGTACTTC
>NA|TRBJ1-1|NA|TRBV7-8
CASSLVGGVGGTEAFF
TGTGCCAGCAGCTTAGTGGGCGGGGTGGGGGGCACTGAAGCTTTCTTT
>NA|TRBJ2-6|TRBD1|TRBV24-1
CATSDPGQGASGANVLTF
TGTGCCACCAGTGATCCGGGACAGGGGGCCTCTGGGGCCAACGTCCTGACTTTC
>once|TRBJ2-1|TRBD2|TRBV10-3
CAISFGSSGRAGGNEQFF
TGTGCCATCAGTTTCGGTTCTAGCGGGAGGGCGGGGGGTAATGAGCAGTTCTTC
>NA|TRBJ2-7|NA|TRBV18
CASSPPNGKLYEQYF
TGTGCCAGCTCACCACCGAACGGGAAGCTCTACGAGCAGTACTTC
>NA|TRBJ2-5|TRBD1|TRBV6-4
CASRRQGAGETQYF
TGTGCCAGCAGGCGACAGGGGGCCGGGGAGACCCAGTACTTC
>once|TRBJ2-3|TRBD2|TRBV28
CASGGGRGNTDTQYF
TGTGCCAGCGGAGGAGGGAGGGGAAACACAGATACGCAGTATTTT
>NA|TRBJ2-5|TRBD2|TRBV7-9
CASIAGGPQTQYF
TGTGCCAGCATAGCGGGAGGGCCACAGACCCAGTACTTC
>once|TRBJ2-7|TRBD1|TRBV7-8
CASSLWTGAYEQYF
TGTGCCAGCAGCCTATGGACAGGGGCCTACGAGCAGTACTTC
>NA|TRBJ2-3|TRBD2|TRBV9
CASSGTGTSGFTDTQYF
TGTGCCAGCAGCGGAACCGGGACTAGCGGATTCACAGATACGCAGTATTTT
>NA|TRBJ2-7|TRBD1|TRBV11-2
CASSLLPSDRNSAYEQYF
TGTGCCAGCAGCTTACTCCCCTCGGACAGGAATTCCGCCTACGAGCAGTACTTC
>NA|TRBJ2-7|TRBD2|TRBV25-1
CASSVALAGSYEQYF
TGTGCCAGCAGTGTAGCACTAGCGGGATCCTACGAGCAGTACTTC
>NA|TRBJ2-2|NA|TRBV6-4
CASKSTETGELFF
TGTGCCAGCAAATCGACAGAAACCGGGGAGCTGTTTTTT
>NA|TRBJ2-3|TRBD2|TRBV10-2
CASRDLTHTSGGTDTQYF
TGCGCCAGCAGGGATCTTACACATACTAGCGGGGGCACAGATACGCAGTATTTT
>NA|TRBJ2-1|NA|TRBV14
CASSQEIARGSGEQFF
TGTGCCAGCAGCCAAGAAATCGCTAGAGGGTCTGGTGAGCAGTTCTTC
>NA|TRBJ1-2|NA|TRBV5-4
CASSPGQRANYGYTF
TGTGCCAGCAGCCCTGGACAGAGAGCTAACTATGGCTACACCTTC
>NA|TRBJ2-5|TRBD1|TRBV11-2
CASSSRDRGQTQYF
TGTGCCAGCAGCTCCCGGGACAGGGGACAGACCCAGTACTTC
>NA|TRBJ1-1|TRBD1|TRBV5-4
CASSPRQGENTEAFF
TGTGCCAGCAGCCCCCGACAGGGTGAAAACACTGAAGCTTTCTTT
>NA|TRBJ2-2|TRBD1|TRBV19
CASSIAGTGFTGELFF
TGTGCCAGTAGTATAGCGGGGACAGGATTTACCGGGGAGCTGTTTTTT
>NA|TRBJ2-7|TRBD2|TRBV27
CASSSPPTSASYEQYF
TGTGCCAGCAGTTCCCCACCGACTAGCGCGTCCTACGAGCAGTACTTC
>NA|TRBJ1-1|TRBD1|TRBV2
CASVKPGTGYNTEAFF
TGTGCCAGCGTTAAACCCGGGACAGGGTATAACACTGAAGCTTTCTTT
>NA|TRBJ2-7|TRBD2|TRBV10-3
CAISGSGRNNEQYF
TGTGCCATCAGTGGGAGCGGGAGGAACAACGAGCAGTACTTC
>NA|TRBJ2-7|NA|TRBV27
CASSLGPPIYEQYF
TGTGCCAGCAGTTTAGGCCCGCCCATCTACGAGCAGTACTTC
>once|TRBJ2-3|TRBD2|TRBV10-2
CASSLSGREDTQYF
TGCGCCAGCAGTCTTAGCGGGAGGGAGGATACGCAGTATTTT
>NA|TRBJ2-7|NA|TRBV18
CASSPTDSPGQYF
TGTGCCAGCTCACCAACGGACTCACCGGGGCAGTACTTC
>many|TRBJ1-2|NA|TRBV6-1
CASSEVLDSYYTF
TGTGCCAGCAGTGAAGTCTTAGACAGTTACTACACCTTC
>NA|TRBJ1-4|NA|TRBV5-1
CASSFGVATNEKLFF
TGCGCCAGCAGCTTCGGGGTAGCAACTAATGAAAAACTGTTTTTT
>NA|TRBJ2-7|TRBD2|TRBV27
CASSPPSGSSYEQYF
TGTGCCAGCAGCCCCCCTAGCGGGAGCTCCTACGAGCAGTACTTC